Below, 5 T cell receptor beta chains from the same sample are listed, as sequenced in a study of blood T cell repertoires in COVID-19. Here immunoSEQ multiplex PCR was the method, and the copy in TCRdb shows in-frame clones only, minus some. The sample lists 200,000 to 300,000 clones, approximately 80% occurring once. The sequenced sample was peripheral blood. Receptors were obtained from a woman aged 80 or over with COVID-19, enrolled during active disease.

This clone has more than one count but fewer than ten. This chain joins TRBV6-6 and TRBJ2-5; 11 positions agree with TRBD2. Per the germline V gene, CDR1 is MNHNY and CDR2 is SVGAGI (reference sequence). CDR3 size: 15 residues. V shed 5 bases and J 2 bases; nucleotides not matched to a gene: 4. CDR3: CASSDASGGQETQYF. DNA for the CDR3: TGTGCCAGCAGTGACGCTAGCGGGGGGCAAGAGACCCAGTACTTC.

The chain uses TRBV4-1 and TRBJ2-7; TRBD2 matches at 7 bases. CDR3 length: 14 residues. Germline V lookup: CDR1 MGHRA, CDR2 YSYEKL. Trimming at V came to 4 bases and at J to 2 bases, leaving 5 bases not matched to a gene. DNA of the CDR3: TGCGCCAGCAGCCGCTCTAGCGGCCCCTACGAGCAGTACTTC. It specifies CASSRSSGPYEQYF.

This chain joins TRBV28 and TRBJ2-5, with TRBD2 identical over 8 bases. V lost 2 bases to trimming and J lost 5 bases; unmatched junction nucleotides: 10. This CDR3 contains 16 residues. From germline, CDR1 is MDHEN and CDR2 SYDVKM. The CDR3 region is CASSLPPLAGKETQYF. The CDR3 DNA sequence: TGTGCCAGCAGTTTACCCCCCCTAGCGGGTAAGGAGACCCAGTACTTC.

The V call is TRBV2, the J call TRBJ1-3; 8 bases line up with TRBD1. With V trimmed by 5 bases and J by 0 bases, 9 bases remained unmatched. Germline V lookup: CDR1 SNHLY, CDR2 FYNNEI. The CDR3 spans 17 residues. CDR3 coding DNA: TGTGCCAGCAGTCGGGACAGGTCCTACGTCTCTGGAAACACCATATATTTT. Amino acids: CASSRDRSYVSGNTIYF.

V and J are TRBV29-1 and TRBJ1-2; no definite D call. CDR3 length: 13 residues. V lost 7 bases and J 3 bases, leaving 15 bases between the germline ends. Germline V CDR1 and CDR2: SQVTM, ANQGSEA. The CDR3, as DNA: TGCAGCGCCCGCGGGGAGAGCGACTATGGCTACACCTTC. This gives the protein CSARGESDYGYTF.